The rows below give T cell receptor beta chains drawn from one sample of a study of graft-versus-host responses after intestinal transplantation. Here immunoSEQ multiplex PCR was the method, and the copy in TCRdb shows in-frame clones only, minus some. The data show more than 95,000 clones, roughly 87% seen once. Antigen specificity for these receptors is unknown. The sample was unstimulated CD4+ T cells sorted from spleen or lymph node cells, taken before intestinal transplant. The receptors shown here come from a human donor who received an intestinal transplant. CDR3s include the opening cysteine and the closing phenylalanine or tryptophan. Each record gives: clone size, D gene, J gene, V gene, CDR3 DNA, CDR3 protein. A D gene is named only where the DNA matches it firmly. For some rows the clone size is stated as once, few or many, or as a class when expanded; others skip it.

- | - | TRBJ2-3 | TRBV6-5 | TGTGCCCTAATCGAAGGTAGGATGGCAGATACGCAGTATTTT | CALIEGRMADTQYF
once | - | TRBJ2-2 | TRBV6-5 | TGTGCCAGCAGGTTGGGCAGGTCGGGCACCGGGGAGCTGTTTTTT | CASRLGRSGTGELFF
few | TRBD1 | TRBJ1-5 | TRBV6-5 | TGTGCCAGCAGACCAGGGGGGGTTAGCCTGCCCCAGCATTTT | CASRPGGVSLPQHF
- | - | TRBJ1-1 | TRBV28 | TGTGCCAGCAGTGCCCAGACCCTTAGGTACACTGAAGCTTTCTTT | CASSAQTLRYTEAFF
- | - | TRBJ2-2 | TRBV11-1 | TGTGCCAGCAGAGGGACGATCGGGGAGCTGTTTTTT | CASRGTIGELFF
- | TRBD1 | TRBJ1-2 | TRBV2 | TGTGCCAGCAGTAGGGACAGGCCTGATTCTGGGGGCTACACCTTC | CASSRDRPDSGGYTF
- | - | TRBJ2-7 | TRBV5-6 | TGTGCCAGCAGCTTGGGAGTTTACGAGCAGTACTTC | CASSLGVYEQYF
- | - | TRBJ1-4 | TRBV30 | TGTGCCTGGAGTGTCCTGACAGCGACTAATGAAAAACTGTTTTTT | CAWSVLTATNEKLFF
- | - | TRBJ1-5 | TRBV19 | TGTGCCAGTAGTATAGATGTGATCCGGCAGGGGAGAGGGGGTAGCAATCAGCCCCAGCATTTT | CASSIDVIRQGRGGSNQPQHF
- | - | TRBJ1-6 | TRBV27 | TGTGCCAGCAGTTTTTCAGGGGCCTATAATTCACCCCTCCACTTT | CASSFSGAYNSPLHF
- | TRBD1 | TRBJ2-7 | TRBV14 | TGTGCCAGCAGCTGGGACAGGGGCGAGCAGTACTTC | CASSWDRGEQYF
- | - | TRBJ1-6 | TRBV7-9 | TGTGCCAGCAGCTTACCTCAGGGAGCGTTTGGTAATTCACCCCTCCACTTT | CASSLPQGAFGNSPLHF
once | - | TRBJ1-2 | TRBV15 | TGTGCCACCAGCAGAGGTACAGTGGGCTATGGCTACACCTTC | CATSRGTVGYGYTF
few | - | TRBJ2-7 | TRBV21-1 | TGTGCCAGCAGCCGAATTCCGGGACCCAACTACGAGCAGTACTTC | CASSRIPGPNYEQYF
- | - | TRBJ1-3 | TRBV30 | TGTGCCTGCCAGGGTGTCGGAAACACCATATATTTT | CACQGVGNTIYF
- | - | TRBJ2-7 | TRBV6-5 | TGTGCCAGCAGTTACGGGCAGGTCACCTCCTACGAGCAGTACTTC | CASSYGQVTSYEQYF
- | - | TRBJ2-5 | TRBV5-1 | TGCGCCAGCAGCTTGGGGCGGCAAGAGACCCAGTACTTC | CASSLGRQETQYF
- | - | TRBJ2-1 | TRBV19 | TGTGCCAGTAGTATAGTGGGTAATGAGCAGTTCTTC | CASSIVGNEQFF
- | - | TRBJ2-1 | TRBV11-1 | TGTGCCAGCAGCTTAGCGACAGCAAACAATGAGCAGTTCTTC | CASSLATANNEQFF
- | TRBD2 | TRBJ2-3 | TRBV2 | TGTGCCAGCAACGAATTAGCGGGAGTCACAGATACGCAGTATTTT | CASNELAGVTDTQYF
few | - | TRBJ1-6 | TRBV19 | TGTGCCAGTAGTCCATCCGCTGCTAATTCACCCCTCCACTTT | CASSPSAANSPLHF
- | - | TRBJ1-1 | TRBV5-1 | TGCGCCAGCAGCTTGACAGGGACGGACACTGAAGCTTTCTTT | CASSLTGTDTEAFF
once | - | TRBJ2-1 | TRBV4-2 | TGTGCCAGCAGCCCCAACCGAAACGGATTTAATGAGCAGTTCTTC | CASSPNRNGFNEQFF
- | - | TRBJ2-5 | TRBV12-5 | TGTGCTAGTGGTTTGGATCTGGGTTTGGAGACCCAGTACTTC | CASGLDLGLETQYF
- | - | TRBJ1-6 | TRBV6-6 | TGTGCCAGCAGGGGGGGGAATTCACCCCTCCACTTT | CASRGGNSPLHF
- | - | TRBJ1-5 | TRBV6-5 | TGTGCCAGCAGTCAGGGTTCCCATCAGCCCCAGCATTTT | CASSQGSHQPQHF
few | - | TRBJ2-7 | TRBV7-9 | TGTGCCAGCAGCCCAACGGGATCGACGCTTTTTACGAGCGAGCAGTACTTC | CASSPTGSTLFTSEQYF
- | - | TRBJ1-1 | TRBV9 | TGTGCCAGCAGCGTAGGGACGGCGAACACTGAAGCTTTCTTT | CASSVGTANTEAFF
- | TRBD1 | TRBJ1-1 | TRBV7-2 | TGTGCCAGCAGCTTTGGGGACAGACACACTGAAGCTTTCTTT | CASSFGDRHTEAFF
- | - | TRBJ2-1 | TRBV5-6 | TGTGCCAGCAGCCGCCCCACCACCTCCCACTACAATGAGCAGTTCTTC | CASSRPTTSHYNEQFF
- | TRBD1 | TRBJ2-7 | TRBV11-2 | TGTGCCAGCAGCTGGGGGACAGGGACCTACGAGCAGTACTTC | CASSWGTGTYEQYF
- | TRBD1 | TRBJ1-1 | TRBV5-4 | TGTGCCAGCAGCTTGTCGGGACAGGGGCTTGGGAACACTGAAGCTTTCTTT | CASSLSGQGLGNTEAFF
- | TRBD2 | TRBJ2-7 | TRBV29-1 | TGCAGCGTTGAAGATAGGAGGGAGGGCTGGAACGAGCAGTACTTC | CSVEDRREGWNEQYF
- | - | TRBJ1-5 | TRBV7-9 | TGTGCCAGCAGCTTTTCGGGCGAGGGTCAGCCCCAGCATTTT | CASSFSGEGQPQHF
- | - | TRBJ1-2 | TRBV5-4 | TGTGCCAGCAGCTCGGCCGGTGGCTACACCTTC | CASSSAGGYTF
- | TRBD1 | TRBJ2-7 | TRBV28 | TGTGCCAGCAGTTTAGAGGGGACAGGGTTTTCCTACGAGCAGTACTTC | CASSLEGTGFSYEQYF
- | TRBD1 | TRBJ2-3 | TRBV6-6 | TGTGCCAGCAGTTATCCGACAGGGACCGTGGATACGCAGTATTTT | CASSYPTGTVDTQYF
- | TRBD1 | TRBJ2-3 | TRBV7-6 | TGTGCCAGCAGCTTATCCGGGACAGGCACAGATACGCAGTATTTT | CASSLSGTGTDTQYF
- | TRBD2 | TRBJ2-7 | TRBV10-2 | TGCGCCAGCGGTGGGAGGGGCATCTACGAGCAGTACTTC | CASGGRGIYEQYF
- | - | TRBJ1-3 | TRBV1 | TGCACCAGCAGCCAAGATCGAAAGGACAGCTCTGGAAACACCATATATTTT | CTSSQDRKDSSGNTIYF
- | - | TRBJ2-3 | TRBV5-1 | TGCGCCAGCAGCTTGGGCCGGGCGGAGGCCGGGGATACGCAGTATTTT | CASSLGRAEAGDTQYF
- | TRBD1 | TRBJ1-1 | TRBV4-1 | TGCGCCAGCAGCCACGGACAGGGAGGAAAGACTGAAGCTTTCTTT | CASSHGQGGKTEAFF
- | - | TRBJ1-4 | TRBV6-5 | TGTGCCAGCAGCCGTAGGGAGGGGACGGAAAAACTGTTTTTT | CASSRREGTEKLFF
- | - | TRBJ1-4 | TRBV27 | TGTGCCAGCAGTGTGCGGGGCGCGGTAAGGAAACTGTTTTTT | CASSVRGAVRKLFF
- | - | TRBJ1-6 | TRBV5-1 | TGCGCCAGCAGCTTAAGGGGGTCCTATAATTCACCCCTCCACTTT | CASSLRGSYNSPLHF